One and the same sample provided the 29 T cell receptor beta chains below, sequenced in a study of shared clonotypes between healthy human individuals. Some clones are missing from TCRdb's copy, which holds only in-frame ones; the method was immunoSEQ multiplex PCR. The repertoire holds over 1.4 million clones, with roughly 95% as singletons. Sequencing was performed on naive CD4+ T cells sorted from blood. The subset is: CD45RA+ positively selected. Receptors originate from a man between 25 and 39 years old in good health.

This chain connects TRBV11-2 to TRBJ1-5; no firm D call. Trimming removed 2 bases at V and 4 bases at J, with 6 bases between. The CDR3 spans 13 residues. Germline CDR1 is SGHAT and CDR2 is FQNNGV. DNA of the CDR3: TGTGCCAGCAGCTTAAGAGTAAATCAGCCCCAGCATTTT. Protein sequence: CASSLRVNQPQHF.

The chain has TRBV29-1 and TRBJ2-2; D might be TRBD2 (6 bases). CDR1 and CDR2 (germline): SQVTM, ANQGSEA. Trimming took off 6 bases at V and 2 bases at J, with 16 bases between the two ends. The CDR3 extends over 15 amino acids. CDR3 bases: TGCAGCGTCAACGGGGACTCGGTTAACACCGGGGAGCTGTTTTTT. As protein: CSVNGDSVNTGELFF.

As concerns this clone: The same CDR3 also results from other DNA sequences found in this sample. The chain recombines TRBV19 with TRBJ2-6; the D is unclear. The CDR3 totals 13 residues. Germline CDR1 reads LNHDA; CDR2 reads SQIVND (reference sequence). V gave up 7 bases and J gave up 1 base, with 5 bases separating them. The CDR3 DNA is TGTGCCAGTACCCTATCTGGGGCCAACGTCCTGACTTTC. Translation gives CASTLSGANVLTF.

This clone was detected once. V usage is TRBV5-1 and J usage is TRBJ2-7, with TRBD2 matching 9 bases. The CDR3 sequence is 14 residues long. The V and J ends lost 5 bases and 1 base, in that order; junction bases with no gene match: 4. CDR1 is SGHRS, CDR2 YFSETQ, per germline. CDR3 sequence (DNA): TGCGCCAGCAGATCGACTAGCGGATCCTACGAGCAGTACTTC. Translated, it gives CASRSTSGSYEQYF.

This clone showed up just once. The rearrangement joins TRBV5-6 to TRBJ2-4; tentative D call: TRBD2 (6 bases). This CDR3 comprises 16 residues. CDR1 is SGHDT and CDR2 is YYEEEE in the germline V gene. Trimming removed 3 bases at V and 4 bases at J, with 17 bases between. CDR3 in amino acids: CASSSPGLFGKNIQYF. As DNA, the CDR3 is TGTGCCAGCAGCTCACCGGGACTGTTCGGAAAAAACATTCAGTACTTC.

This chain joins TRBV7-9 and TRBJ1-2, with a possible D match to TRBD1 (5 bases). The germline CDR1 and CDR2 sequences are SEHNR and FQNEAQ (reference sequence). The germline V and J ends were trimmed by 5 bases and 8 bases, with 24 bases remaining between them. CDR3 length: 16 amino acids. CDR3 nucleotides: TGTGCCAGCAGCCCCCGGGGGTCGATCTTATGGCGGGGCTACACCTTC. Its protein product is CASSPRGSILWRGYTF.

The rearrangement uses TRBV27 and TRBJ1-2, with a weak D call TRBD1 (6 bases). The CDR3 consists of 13 residues. The V and J ends lost 3 bases and 7 bases respectively, with 12 bases between them. The germline CDR1 and CDR2 sequences are MNHEY and SMNVEV (reference sequence). The CDR3 loop is CASSFGQGFGYTF. The CDR3 nucleotides read TGTGCCAGCAGTTTCGGTCAGGGGTTTGGCTACACCTTC.

Only a few counts were recorded for this clone. The chain joins TRBV23-1 to TRBJ1-2; D uncertain. TRBV23-1 is annotated as an ORF whose role is uncertain. With 8 bases removed from V and 6 bases from J, the gap between germline ends came to 19 bases. The CDR3 covers 14 residues. The CDR3 reads CASLPAIASDGYTF. CDR3 bases: TGCGCCAGCCTGCCCGCCATAGCTAGCGATGGCTACACCTTC.

V gene TRBV29-1 combines with J gene TRBJ1-4; D not certain. This CDR3 comprises 14 residues. The V end was cut by 0 bases, the J end by 6 bases, with 11 bases between. Germline-derived CDR1 and CDR2 are SQVTM and ANQGSEA. DNA for the CDR3: TGCAGCGTTGAAGATACTGGGATTCATGAAAAACTGTTTTTT. Translation: CSVEDTGIHEKLFF.

The chain is built from TRBV28 and TRBJ2-5; 14 nucleotides line up with TRBD2. V shed 2 bases and J 1 base; nucleotides not matched to a gene: 12. This CDR3 has 20 residues. CDR1 is MDHEN and CDR2 is SYDVKM in the germline V gene. CDR3 region: CASSLKGLAGVRRAQETQYF. CDR3 bases: TGTGCCAGCAGTTTAAAGGGACTAGCGGGAGTAAGGAGGGCCCAAGAGACCCAGTACTTC.

This chain joins TRBV7-8 and TRBJ2-3, with a possible D match to TRBD2 (5 bases). The germline CDR1 and CDR2 sequences are SGHVS and FQNEAQ. This CDR3 comprises 13 residues. Trimming removed 2 bases from V and 10 bases from J, with 13 bases in between. CDR3 sequence: CASSLRTRTPQYF. The CDR3 nucleotides are TGTGCCAGCAGCTTAAGAACGCGGACTCCGCAGTATTTT.

This rearrangement joins TRBV19 to TRBJ2-1; D possibly uses TRBD1 or TRBD2 (6 bases each). Trimming stripped 3 bases from V and 15 bases from J, with 18 bases between. The CDR3 contains 13 residues. Germline V lookup: CDR1 LNHDA, CDR2 SQIVND (reference sequence). The CDR3 is CASSINRGERAFF. For the CDR3, the DNA is TGTGCCAGTAGTATTAATAGGGGGGAGAGGGCGTTCTTC.

The CDR3 region is CASSNDRGRDGYTF. The DNA of the CDR3 is TGTGCCAGCAGCAACGACAGGGGGCGCGATGGCTACACCTTC. The V and J genes are TRBV11-2 and TRBJ1-2; the match to TRBD1 covers 10 bases. V shed 5 bases and J 6 bases; nucleotides not matched to a gene: 6. The germline V gene has CDR1 SGHAT and CDR2 FQNNGV. The length of the CDR3 is 14 residues.

For this clone: The junction does not match germline at one end; this may be a read error. The chain carries TRBV7-7 and TRBJ2-1; D may be TRBD1 or TRBD2 (6 bases each). The CDR3 length is 14 residues. CDR1 is SSHAT, CDR2 FNYEAQ, per germline (reference sequence). CDR3 region: CASSLRGLNNEQFF. CDR3 sequence (DNA): TGTGCTAGCAGCCTCCGGGGGCTTAACAATGAGCAGTTCTTC.

This chain uses TRBV5-1 with TRBJ2-5; no clear D gene. Between the trimmed V and J ends, which lost 0 bases and 3 bases, there was a span of 6 bases. The CDR3 runs 13 residues. Germline V CDR1 and CDR2: SGHRS, YFSETQ. In DNA form, the CDR3 reads TGCGCCAGCAGCTTGGATACCAAAGAGACCCAGTACTTC. The encoded protein is CASSLDTKETQYF.

The chain uses TRBV6-5 and TRBJ2-6; possible D gene TRBD2, 6 bases. Trimming took off 6 bases at V and 2 bases at J, with 8 bases between the two ends. CDR1 is MNHEY and CDR2 is SVGAGI in the germline V gene. The CDR3 sequence is 14 residues long. CDR3 sequence reads: CASRLAAGANVLTF. CDR3 nucleotides: TGTGCCAGCAGATTAGCGGCTGGGGCCAACGTCCTGACTTTC.

The V gene is TRBV14, the J gene TRBJ2-3, with TRBD2 matching over 8 bases. The CDR3 sequence is 17 residues long. Germline values: CDR1 SGHDN, CDR2 FVKESK. After removal of 4 bases from V and 3 bases from J, the junction contained 12 bases not matched to a gene. The CDR3 DNA reads TGTGCCAGCAGCCTCTCCCTAGGACTAGCCGAAACAGATACGCAGTATTTT. It is translated as CASSLSLGLAETDTQYF.

The chain carries TRBV28 and TRBJ2-2; no clear D. V lost 3 bases to trimming and J lost 3 bases, with 5 bases between them. CDR1 and CDR2 (germline): MDHEN, SYDVKM. The CDR3 length is 13 residues. The CDR3 DNA follows: TGTGCCAGCAGTTTTTCCTACACCGGGGAGCTGTTTTTT. It is translated as CASSFSYTGELFF.

The chain couples TRBV12-5 to TRBJ2-6, with D perhaps matching TRBD1 (5 bases). The germline gives CDR1 LGHNT, CDR2 FRNRAP. With 2 bases removed from V and 5 bases from J, the gap between germline ends came to 19 bases. The length of the CDR3 is 18 residues. Written as DNA, the CDR3 is TGTGCTAGTGGTTTGCCACGTGCAGGACAAAGTCGGGCCAACGTCCTGACTTTC. Protein sequence: CASGLPRAGQSRANVLTF.

The rearrangement joins TRBV18 to TRBJ2-2, with D hard to call. Germline CDR1 and CDR2: KGHSH and LQKENI. The CDR3 is made up of 14 amino acids. V lost 3 bases to trimming and J lost 4 bases, with 9 bases between them. CDR3 DNA: TGTGCCAGCTCACCGGACGTTAGCACCGGGGAGCTGTTTTTT. Translation gives CASSPDVSTGELFF.

The chain links TRBV6-6 to TRBJ2-7; 9 bases fit TRBD1. Germline CDR1 reads MNHNY; CDR2 reads SVGAGI (reference sequence). There are 15 residues in the CDR3. After removal of 2 bases from V and 2 bases from J, the junction contained 4 bases not matched to a gene. The CDR3 DNA reads TGTGCCAGCAGTTACACAGGGGGCTCCACCTACGAGCAGTACTTC. It codes for CASSYTGGSTYEQYF.

The chain uses TRBV18 and TRBJ1-4, with D maybe TRBD1 (6 bases). Deletions cut 6 bases from V and 8 bases from J, with 22 bases between. Germline-derived CDR1 and CDR2 are KGHSH and LQKENI. This CDR3 has 16 amino acids. CDR3 sequence: CASSNNQQGGGEKLFF. Here the CDR3 DNA reads TGTGCCAGCTCCAATAACCAACAGGGAGGAGGAGAAAAACTGTTTTTT.

The chain carries TRBV5-6 and TRBJ1-2, with 9 nucleotides matching TRBD1. Germline V CDR1 and CDR2: SGHDT, YYEEEE. The CDR3 length is 15 residues. The V segment lost 1 base and the J segment 6 bases; nucleotides outside the gene matches: 7. CDR3 region: CASSLPWDREHGYTF. The DNA of the CDR3 is TGTGCCAGCAGCTTGCCCTGGGACAGGGAGCATGGCTACACCTTC.

The chain joins TRBV27 to TRBJ1-2, with D possibly being TRBD1 (5 bases). The CDR3 sequence is 15 residues long. Trimming left V 5 bases short and J 7 bases short, with 20 bases between. Germline CDR1 and CDR2: MNHEY and SMNVEV (reference sequence). CDR3 DNA sequence: TGTGCCAGCAGTCCTTCCGGGGGGGTAACGGGTGGCTACACCTTC. Translated, it gives CASSPSGGVTGGYTF.

This chain uses TRBV5-1 with TRBJ2-2; TRBD1 matches 8 bases. Germline CDR1 reads SGHRS; CDR2 reads YFSETQ. The CDR3 extends over 13 amino acids. With 7 bases clipped from V and 2 bases from J, the junction kept 1 base outside the gene matches. DNA for the CDR3: TGCGCCAGCGGACAGGGTAACACCGGGGAGCTGTTTTTT. Protein product: CASGQGNTGELFF.

The chain links TRBV5-1 to TRBJ2-7, with a tentative D call TRBD2 (6 bases). Deletions cut 6 bases from V and 5 bases from J, with 21 bases between. CDR1 and CDR2 (germline): SGHRS, YFSETQ. The CDR3 extends over 15 amino acids. The CDR3 DNA is TGCGCCAGCACCCGGGCGTCGGGAGCCACCCACGAGCAGTACTTC. Its translation: CASTRASGATHEQYF.

V gene TRBV5-8 combines with J gene TRBJ2-1; D may match TRBD1 or TRBD2 (5 bases each). The CDR3 runs 15 residues. Germline assignment: CDR1 SGHTS and CDR2 YDEGEE. Trimming removed 1 base from V and 1 base from J, with 9 bases in between. The CDR3, as DNA: TGTGCCAGCAGCTTGTTGGGACGGTCCTACAATGAGCAGTTCTTC. As protein: CASSLLGRSYNEQFF.

V is TRBV9 and J is TRBJ1-1; tentatively, D is TRBD1 (6 bases). There are 17 residues in the CDR3. The germline V gene encodes CDR1 SGDLS and CDR2 YYNGEE. V lost 0 bases to trimming and J lost 0 bases, with 15 bases between them. The CDR3 DNA reads as TGTGCCAGCAGCGTAGACCCCTCCGGGGGCGTGAACACTGAAGCTTTCTTT. Translated: CASSVDPSGGVNTEAFF. The full variable domain, completed using reference TRBV9 and TRBJ1-1, is DSGVTQTPKHLITATGQRVTLRCSPRSGDLSVYWYQQSLDQGLQFLIQYYNGEERAKGNILERFSAQQFPDLHSELNLSSLELGDSALYFCASSVDPSGGVNTEAFFGQGTRLTVV.

This chain connects TRBV18 to TRBJ2-7; the D gene is possibly TRBD2 (5 bases). The V gene lost 5 bases and the J gene lost 0 bases, with 14 bases spanning the gap. The CDR3 spans 15 residues. Germline V CDR1 and CDR2: KGHSH, LQKENI. CDR3 protein: CASSAGEMSSYEQYF. CDR3 nucleotide sequence: TGTGCCAGCTCAGCCGGGGAAATGAGCTCCTACGAGCAGTACTTC.